Sequencing of this T cell receptor (beta chain) was carried out in a study of blood T cell repertoires in COVID-19. Trimming stripped 7 bases from V and 6 bases from J, with 19 bases between. The CDR3 has 14 residues. Germline V gene data show CDR1 as SQVTM and CDR2 as ANQGSEA. Produced via immunoSEQ multiplex PCR; TCRdb's table is partial and in-frame only. This repertoire shows over 100,000 clones, around 89% found once; its top ten account for 19%. The count of this clone is one. The V call is TRBV29-1, the J call TRBJ2-1; tentative D call: TRBD2 (5 bases). Input material: peripheral blood. This clonotype was sampled from a human donor with acute or convalescent COVID-19. The donor label of this sample is uncertain. The CDR3 DNA is TGCAGCGCCCGCCCACAGCGGATTGGCAATGAGCAGTTCTTC. Amino acid sequence: CSARPQRIGNEQFF.